Below, one TCR beta chain is given with its context. What it binds is unknown. V was pared by 4 bases and J by 2 bases, with 6 bases between. The CDR3 covers 12 residues. CDR1 SNHLY and CDR2 FYNNEI come from the germline V gene. These data are taken from a study of CD8 T cells in Susac syndrome. Healthy donors matched for age and sex were used as controls. Both CD4+ and CD8+ T cells were negatively isolated, and TEMRA cells underwent FACS enrichment. Study-level points and caveats: The study recognized that the number of individuals in its TCR sequencing and HLA analysis was relatively small.

RNA totalling about 0.5 to 1 ug underwent reverse transcription with random hexamers. Across 54 Vbeta and 13 Jbeta, immunoSEQ multiplex PCR amplified TCR beta CDR3. TCRdb independently ran MiXCR on the immunoSEQ multiplex PCR reads; one entry per CDR3 protein. Here the sample spans about 120,000 distinct CDR3 sequences, 94% being singletons. This receptor was identified in a human donor in good health. The V and J genes are TRBV2 and TRBJ2-7, with D tentatively TRBD1 (6 bases). The sequenced sample consisted of CD4+ T cells from PBMCs. The CDR3 coding sequence is TGTGCCAGCAGTGGACAGGCCTACGAGCAGTACTTC. The encoded protein is CASSGQAYEQYF.